This is a list of T cell receptor beta chains from one sample in a study of spatial heterogeneity in lung cancer. TCRdb processed the 5' RACE reads anew with MiXCR; each CDR3 protein has one entry. The sample includes tens of thousands of distinct CDR3 sequences, 5.8% seen only once; the top ten take 9.5% to 13%. The specimen was PBMCs, collected at surgery. The receptors derive from a male donor with early-stage non-small cell lung cancer. The CDR3 runs from the conserved cysteine through the conserved F or W.

>TRBV19|TRBJ1-2
CATNRGGYTF
>TRBV5-6|TRBJ2-3
CASTGGTSGGPDTQYF
>TRBV29-1|TRBJ2-7
CSVLQRSSYEQYF
>TRBV6-5|TRBJ2-7
CASSTRQGNRGTYEQYF
>TRBV12-3/TRBV12-4|TRBJ1-6
CASSFGGSFNSPLHF
>TRBV4-1|TRBJ2-7
CASSWPGQGPYEQYF
>TRBV20-1|TRBJ1-3
CSARAGQGAGNTIYF
>TRBV10-3|TRBJ1-3
CAISDIGRAGNTIYF
>TRBV28|TRBJ1-2
CAILPRGSDGYTF
>TRBV15|TRBJ1-2
CATSRERNGYTF
>TRBV6-2/TRBV6-3|TRBJ2-2
CASSNWGGLTNTGELFF
>TRBV5-1|TRBJ2-3
CASSLALVALSTDTQYF
>TRBV29-1|TRBJ2-3
CSVEGTSGLATDTQYF
>TRBV19|TRBJ1-4
CASRSTGGTNEKLFF
>TRBV18|TRBJ2-3
CASSRVHTDTQYF
>TRBV2|TRBJ2-7
CASKPGEQYF
>TRBV20-1|TRBJ2-3
CSARTVIEPRGGSTDTQYF
>TRBV29-1|TRBJ2-3
CSVERGPHGTDTQYF
>TRBV6-2/TRBV6-3|TRBJ1-2
CASRITVAGGYTF
>TRBV18|TRBJ2-7
CASSPGSKYEQYF
>TRBV24-1|TRBJ2-1
CATSDELRPGEQFF
>TRBV12-3/TRBV12-4|TRBJ2-3
CASSLVQGLRDTQYF
>TRBV20-1|TRBJ1-2
CSAKQGGDYGYTF
>TRBV6-2/TRBV6-3|TRBJ2-7
CASSGVNDWNEQYF